The 22 T cell receptor beta chains below come from one sample, sequenced in a study of immune cell composition in non-small cell lung cancer. Libraries were prepared by immunoSEQ multiplex PCR; TCRdb keeps only in-frame clonotypes and omits some of them. The table includes roughly 970 clones, 74% detected once. The normal lung sample lay at least 3 cm, and maximally far, from the tumour. Sequencing input: non-adjacent lung tissue. These TCRs come from a human donor with non-small cell lung cancer.

The table lists this clone with a count of one. The rearrangement links TRBV2 to TRBJ1-6; 8 nucleotides line up with TRBD1. The V gene end was trimmed by 8 bases and the J gene end by 7 bases; junction bases not matched to a gene: 13. Germline V gene lookup returns CDR1 SNHLY and CDR2 FYNNEI. CDR3 length equals 16 residues. CDR3 residues: CASAPDRAYGNSPLHF. The CDR3 DNA reads TGTGCCAGCGCCCCGGACAGGGCCTACGGGAATTCACCCCTCCACTTT.

The chain has TRBV28 and TRBJ1-3; 7 bases align to TRBD1. The ends lost 6 bases at V and 4 bases at J; junction bases unmatched: 6. Germline CDR1 and CDR2: MDHEN and SYDVKM. This CDR3 has 14 residues. The CDR3 nucleotides read TGTGCCAGCAGGTGGCAGGGGGAGGGAAACACCATATATTTT. Its translation: CASRWQGEGNTIYF.

This chain links TRBV7-2 with TRBJ2-1, with 10 bases lining up with TRBD2. This CDR3 comprises 16 residues. Germline trimming cut 9 bases from V and 5 bases from J; bases unmatched to any gene: 13. Germline CDR1 reads SGHTA; CDR2 reads FQGNSA. CDR3 region: CASGLVGLAPNNEQFF. The CDR3 DNA sequence: TGTGCCAGTGGGTTGGTGGGACTAGCGCCCAACAATGAGCAGTTCTTC.

The rearrangement links TRBV18 to TRBJ2-1, with TRBD2 identical over 15 bases. CDR3 length: 16 amino acids. The ends lost 4 bases at V and 5 bases at J; junction bases unmatched: 3. CDR1 KGHSH and CDR2 LQKENI come from the germline V gene. The CDR3 is CASSHGTSGGNNEQFF. Here the CDR3 DNA reads TGTGCCAGCTCACACGGGACTAGCGGGGGGAACAATGAGCAGTTCTTC.

The chain is built from TRBV18 and TRBJ1-1, with 8 bases fitting TRBD1. J gave up 4 bases and V 3 bases, and 7 bases lay outside the gene matches. The CDR3 has 15 amino acids. Germline values: CDR1 KGHSH, CDR2 LQKENI. The CDR3 region has the DNA TGTGCCAGCTCACCTTATCAGCAGGGGGCCACTGAAGCTTTCTTT. Its translation: CASSPYQQGATEAFF.

The J gene is TRBJ2-1, the V gene TRBV7-6; D is ambiguous. CDR3 length: 13 residues. The ends were cut back, 1 base at V and 9 bases at J, with 10 bases in the middle. Germline V CDR1 and CDR2: SGHVS, FNYEAQ. The CDR3 coding sequence is TGTGCCAGCAGCTTAGTATCCCCCCCTGAGCAGTTCTTC. Amino acid sequence: CASSLVSPPEQFF.

The chain joins TRBV13 to TRBJ1-1, with D hard to call. Trimming took 0 bases from V and 1 from J, leaving 6 bases between them. The germline gives CDR1 PRHDT, CDR2 FYEKMQ (reference sequence). CDR3 length equals 14 residues. Here the CDR3 DNA reads TGTGCCAGCAGCTTAGGGGCAGGGAACACTGAAGCTTTCTTT. It is translated as CASSLGAGNTEAFF. The whole variable domain, filled in from reference TRBV13 and TRBJ1-1, reads AAGVIQSPRHLIKEKRETATLKCYPIPRHDTVYWYQQGPGQDPQFLISFYEKMQSDKGSIPDRFSAQQFSDYHSELNMSSLELGDSALYFCASSLGAGNTEAFFGQGTRLTVV.

This clone was counted between two and nine times. V and J are TRBV7-8 and TRBJ2-3; possible D gene TRBD2, 6 bases. This CDR3 has 20 residues. Germline assignment: CDR1 SGHVS and CDR2 FQNEAQ. Trimming stripped 1 base from V and 6 bases from J, with 29 bases between. CDR3 DNA sequence: TGTGCCAGCAGCTTAGTCACCCCCCTAAGACAGCGGGCCTTTAGGGATACGCAGTATTTT. Translating gives CASSLVTPLRQRAFRDTQYF.

This chain connects TRBV28 to TRBJ1-4, with D maybe TRBD1 (5 bases). The CDR3 has 13 residues. Germline assignment: CDR1 MDHEN and CDR2 SYDVKM. The V and J ends lost 7 bases and 7 bases respectively, with 13 bases between them. The CDR3: CASMGQGFEKLFF. The CDR3 DNA reads as TGTGCCAGCATGGGTCAGGGTTTTGAAAAACTGTTTTTT.

This chain links TRBV25-1 with TRBJ1-2; TRBD1 agrees at 9 bases. Losses at the gene ends were 2 bases for V and 4 bases for J; bases not matched to a gene: 2. This CDR3 comprises 14 residues. The germline gives CDR1 MGHDK, CDR2 SYGVNS. CDR3 amino acids: CASSEEQGAYGYTF. CDR3 in DNA: TGTGCCAGCAGTGAAGAACAGGGGGCCTATGGCTACACCTTC.

The chain couples TRBV7-9 to TRBJ2-1; 10 bases are shared with TRBD2. The CDR3 contains 15 residues. CDR1 is SEHNR and CDR2 is FQNEAQ in the germline V gene (reference sequence). V gave up 5 bases and J gave up 5 bases; unmatched junction bases: 6. The DNA of the CDR3 is TGTGCCAGCAGCACTAGCGGGACCCTACACAATGAGCAGTTCTTC. It is translated as CASSTSGTLHNEQFF.

The table lists this clone with a few counts. The CDR3 spells CASSPAATSYNEQFF. CDR3 bases: TGTGCCAGCAGCCCAGCGGCCACCTCCTACAATGAGCAGTTCTTC. V is TRBV14 and J is TRBJ2-1; D may be TRBD2 (5 bases). The CDR3 runs to 15 residues. CDR1 is SGHDN, CDR2 FVKESK, per germline. Trimming stripped 4 bases from V and 0 bases from J, with 10 bases between.

The chain uses TRBV13 and TRBJ1-1, with D possibly matching TRBD1 (5 bases). Germline assignment: CDR1 PRHDT and CDR2 FYEKMQ (reference sequence). The V end lost 5 bases, the J end lost 3 bases, and 13 bases lay between the germline ends. The CDR3 has 14 residues. The CDR3 reads CASSAVTGDTEAFF. The CDR3 nucleotides are TGTGCCAGCAGCGCCGTAACAGGTGACACTGAAGCTTTCTTT.

This rearrangement joins TRBV14 to TRBJ2-3, with TRBD2 matching 10 bases. The germline V gene has CDR1 SGHDN and CDR2 FVKESK. The CDR3 consists of 17 residues. V trimming: 2 bases; J trimming: 2 bases; junction bases outside the gene matches: 7. The CDR3 reads CASSQRTSGTITDTQYF. CDR3 nucleotides: TGTGCCAGCAGCCAACGGACTAGCGGTACTATCACAGATACGCAGTATTTT.

The chain links TRBV5-1 to TRBJ2-1, with D possibly TRBD1 on 6 matching bases. The germline V and J ends were trimmed by 2 bases and 1 base, with 10 bases remaining between them. Germline CDR1 and CDR2: SGHRS and YFSETQ. The CDR3 has 15 amino acids. This CDR3 is CASSFQDSSYNEQFF. CDR3 DNA: TGCGCCAGCAGCTTTCAGGACAGTTCCTACAATGAGCAGTTCTTC.

V usage is TRBV9 and J usage is TRBJ2-1; the D gene is possibly TRBD2 (6 bases). V was shortened by 0 bases and J by 1 base, with 11 bases between the two germline ends. From germline, CDR1 is SGDLS and CDR2 YYNGEE. This CDR3 spans 16 amino acids. CDR3 sequence reads: CASSVGGGISYNEQFF. DNA of the CDR3: TGTGCCAGCAGCGTAGGCGGCGGGATTTCCTACAATGAGCAGTTCTTC. Full variable domain (outside the CDR3, taken from reference TRBV9 and TRBJ2-1): DSGVTQTPKHLITATGQRVTLRCSPRSGDLSVYWYQQSLDQGLQFLIQYYNGEERAKGNILERFSAQQFPDLHSELNLSSLELGDSALYFCASSVGGGISYNEQFFGPGTRLTVL.

The chain links TRBV11-2 to TRBJ2-7; 9 bases align to TRBD1. V lost 4 bases, J lost 0 bases, and 7 bases stayed unmatched. Germline V gives CDR1 SGHAT, CDR2 FQNNGV. The CDR3 consists of 16 residues. CDR3 DNA: TGTGCCAGCAGCTCCCGGGACAGGGACCGCTCCTACGAGCAGTACTTC. Protein sequence: CASSSRDRDRSYEQYF.

In this sample, this clone turned up a few times. Compared with germline, one end of the junction differs, possibly owing to a read error. V is TRBV7-7 and J is TRBJ1-4; D not certain. The CDR3 contains 13 residues. CDR1 and CDR2 (germline): SSHAT, FNYEAQ (reference sequence). This CDR3 is CASSLSLNEKLFF. The CDR3 DNA reads as TGTGCTAGCAGCTTATCTCTTAATGAAAAACTGTTTTTT. Variable domain in full (rest from reference TRBV7-7 and TRBJ1-4): GAGVSQSPRYKVTKRGQDVTLRCDPISSHATLYWYQQALGQGPEFLTYFNYEAQPDKSGLPSDRFSAERPEGSISTLTIQRTEQRDSAMYRCASSLSLNEKLFFGSGTQLSVL.

The V and J genes are TRBV9 and TRBJ2-2; D may be TRBD1 (6 bases). The V end lost 4 bases, the J end lost 8 bases, and 12 bases lay between the germline ends. The CDR3 covers 13 residues. Germline CDR1 reads SGDLS; CDR2 reads YYNGEE. CDR3 loop: CASSPHRVGELFF. CDR3 nucleotides: TGTGCCAGCAGCCCCCACAGGGTGGGGGAGCTGTTTTTT.

This sequence joins TRBV7-2 and TRBJ2-2; no clear D gene. V was cut by 5 bases and J by 7 bases, with 14 bases left in between. This CDR3 has 14 amino acids. Germline V lookup: CDR1 SGHTA, CDR2 FQGNSA. The CDR3 protein is CASSLGSSHGELFF. The CDR3 DNA is TGTGCCAGCAGCCTAGGTTCCAGTCACGGGGAGCTGTTTTTT.

The V call is TRBV6-1, the J call TRBJ2-7, with 8 nucleotides matching TRBD1. V lost 11 bases, J lost 2 bases, and 5 bases stayed unmatched. From germline, CDR1 is MNHNS and CDR2 SASEGT. This CDR3 has 12 amino acids. The CDR3 is CAGGQGPYEQYF. Written as DNA, the CDR3 is TGTGCCGGCGGACAGGGACCCTACGAGCAGTACTTC.

V usage is TRBV6-5 and J usage is TRBJ2-7; 7 bases are shared with TRBD1. CDR1 MNHEY and CDR2 SVGAGI come from the germline V gene. This CDR3 comprises 13 residues. Unmatched junction bases numbered 4, after V lost 2 bases and J lost 6 bases. In DNA form, the CDR3 reads TGTGCCAGCAGTTACGGACAGGCGCGCGAGCAGTACTTC. As protein: CASSYGQAREQYF.